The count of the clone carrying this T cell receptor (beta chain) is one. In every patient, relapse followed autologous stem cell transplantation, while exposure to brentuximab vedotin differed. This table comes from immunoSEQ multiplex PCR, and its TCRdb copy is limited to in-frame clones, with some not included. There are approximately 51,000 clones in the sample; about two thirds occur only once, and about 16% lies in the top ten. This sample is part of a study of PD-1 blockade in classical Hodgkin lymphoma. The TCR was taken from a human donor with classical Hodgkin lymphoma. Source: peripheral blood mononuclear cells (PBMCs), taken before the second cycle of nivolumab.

CDR3: CAISDGREETQYF. As DNA, the CDR3 is TGTGCCATCAGTGACGGTAGGGAAGAGACCCAGTACTTC. The chain recombines TRBV10-3 with TRBJ2-5; D is uncertain. Deletions cut 3 bases from V and 3 bases from J, with 8 bases between. Germline V gene sequence: CDR1 ENHRY, CDR2 SYGVKD. The CDR3 consists of 13 residues.